This T cell receptor (beta chain) was sequenced for a study of blood T cell repertoires in COVID-19. Study context: Samples of COVID-19 (acute and convalescent) were obtained from the United States, Italy and Spain.

Clones were sequenced by immunoSEQ multiplex PCR, and TCRdb holds only the in-frame ones, with some missing. This sample yields about 140,000 clones, of which about 85% are seen a single time; roughly 2.5% belongs to the top ten. Per the germline V gene, CDR1 is SGHNT and CDR2 is YENEEA. The ends lost 5 bases at V and 5 bases at J; junction bases unmatched: 14. This CDR3 has 19 amino acids. V gene TRBV11-3 combines with J gene TRBJ2-2; 13 bases fit TRBD2. This TCR was recovered from a human donor with COVID-19, enrolled during active disease. The donor label of this sample is uncertain. The sequencing sample was made of peripheral blood. In DNA, the CDR3 is TGTGCCAGCAGCAGGTTCAACCCCGGGACTAGCGGGGTGACCGGGGAGCTGTTTTTT. Residues: CASSRFNPGTSGVTGELFF.